Below, one T cell receptor (beta chain) is given with its context. The sample originates from a study of blood T cell repertoires in COVID-19. Whole-study context: COVID-19 samples collected from the United States, Italy and Spain covered acute and convalescent phases.

Germline V gives CDR1 SGHAT, CDR2 FQNNGV. The CDR3 spans 16 residues. Unmatched junction bases numbered 6, after V lost 2 bases and J lost 4 bases. Using immunoSEQ multiplex PCR, the repertoire was profiled, and TCRdb retains in-frame clones only, with some absent. The table shows approximately 140,000 clones, with roughly 86% occurring only once. The chain recombines TRBV11-2 with TRBJ2-2; 8 nucleotides agree with TRBD1. This TCR derives from a woman in her fifties or sixties with acute or convalescent COVID-19. Sequencing was performed on peripheral blood. CDR3 in DNA: TGTGCCAGCAGCTTAAGCGGACAGGGTTCCACCGGGGAGCTGTTTTTT. The encoded protein is CASSLSGQGSTGELFF.